This record looks at one T cell receptor beta chain sequence and its context. What it binds is not known. V lost 5 bases and J lost 7, with 8 bases in between. Germline CDR1 and CDR2: SGHTA and FQGTGA. The CDR3 totals 12 residues. The record originates from a study of T cells in Graves' hyperthyroidism and ophthalmopathy. Study background: Blood was drawn when the patient was first diagnosed and still untreated.

Findings and caveats of the study: Within blood appeared most thyroid clonotypes that had expanded above 0.001.

The source material, RNA transcripts, was used to amplify TCR beta CDR3 regions. With the HTBI primer set, the TCR CDR3 went through a first round of RT-PCR. TCRdb redid the calling of the multiplex PCR reads with MiXCR, one entry per CDR3 protein. The sample consists of approximately 410,000 distinct CDR3 sequences, 14% to 15% of them appearing once. Diagnosis relied on clinical symptoms, serum thyroxine and TRAb, thyroid ultrasound and orbital computed tomography. The clonotype originates from a man between 18 and 29 years old with Graves' ophthalmopathy. Specimen: blood. The rearrangement uses TRBV7-3 and TRBJ2-2; D is possibly TRBD1 (6 bases). CDR3 residues: CASSQGNGELFF. The CDR3 bases are TGTGCCAGCAGCCAGGGGAACGGGGAGCTGTTTTTT.